This entry describes one T cell receptor (beta chain). Its antigen is currently not known. Within one base of it there is no much larger clone, and no base qualities were kept. Interpreted using the paper, the treatment or condition label stands for: allogeneic hematopoietic cell transplantation with graft depleted of TCRalphabeta T cells and CD19 B cells. The transplant recipients were children given TCRalphabeta/CD19-depleted allogeneic hematopoietic cell grafts. Reading the germline V gene gives CDR1 SGHRS and CDR2 YFSETQ. Reading from cysteine to phenylalanine, the CDR3 counts 15 amino acids. Just CDR3 DNA is preserved here, 45 bases in frame from base 1. V and J are truncated by 2 bases and 0 bases respectively, leaving an intervening sequence of 10 bases. This sample is part of a study of T-cell reconstitution after alpha-beta-depleted transplantation in children listed by TCRdb under 2016. With respect to the entire study: Using TCR repertoire profiling, the study followed T-cell immune reconstitution in a quantitative way in children after TCRalphabeta/CD19-depleted allogeneic hematopoietic cell transplantation.

What the study reported, not specific to this receptor: The apparently early alphabetaT-cell count recovery about two months after transplant was reportedly dependent on only several hundred rapidly expanded clones derived from non-depleted graft cells. In some patients, the high TCRbeta diversity seen at day 60 was put down to recipient T cells and intrathymic progenitors that had survived conditioning. Over the following months the frequencies of hyperexpanded clones went down, and after one year T-cell counts and TCRbeta diversity were mostly credited to newly produced T cells.

The library was prepared using PCR. These reads were obtained on an Illumina HiSeq 2500. Molecular barcoding was employed in the preparation of TCR libraries, with unique molecular identifiers being used to normalize TCRbeta repertoire quantification. The public sequencing data were trimmed at Q25 with fastp and processed into clonotypes with MiXCR by TCRdb, which kept only in-frame beta chains. For every CDR3 protein sequence, its rows merge into one entry that carries the most common genes and DNA. A total of 450,000 to 700,000 distinct CDR3 sequences appear in this sample, around 27% of them only once. The top ten clonotypes cover just over 35% of the sample.

This TCR was sampled from a boy in the first two years of life with Wiskott-Aldrich syndrome, due to receive a stem cell transplant. This material consisted of PBMCs, taken before TCRalphabeta/CD19-depleted stem cell transplant. This receptor chain uses TRBV5-1 and TRBJ2-3; the D gene is perhaps TRBD1, from 6 matching bases. CDR3 reads: CASSFRGGSTDTQYF. The bases read TGCGCCAGCAGCTTCAGGGGCGGTAGCACAGATACGCAGTATTTT.